This is a list of T cell receptor beta chains from one sample in a study of shared clonotypes between healthy human individuals. Clones were read by immunoSEQ multiplex PCR, and TCRdb kept only the in-frame ones, dropping some. Found here are about 2.1 million clones, approximately 94% of them singletons; the top ten hold 1.5% to 2%. The sequencing input was naive CD8+ T cells from PBMCs. The receptors were gathered from a man between 18 and 35 years old in good health. Some clones in this sample may be carry-over from other donors' samples. CDR3s include the opening cysteine and the closing phenylalanine or tryptophan. The order of the fields is V gene, J gene, D gene, clone size, CDR3 DNA, CDR3 protein. D genes are given only for firm matches. Clone size appears in some rows only: once, few, many, or a class for an expanded clone.

v_call: TRBV27; j_call: TRBJ2-1; d_call: NA; clone_size: NA; cdr3_nt: TGTGCCAGCGGGGACGGCGCCTCCACCTACAATGAGCAGTTCTTC; cdr3_aa: CASGDGASTYNEQFF
v_call: TRBV29-1; j_call: TRBJ2-7; d_call: NA; clone_size: NA; cdr3_nt: TGCAGCGTCCTGACAGGCGCTACGAAAGAGCAGTACTTC; cdr3_aa: CSVLTGATKEQYF
v_call: TRBV27; j_call: TRBJ2-3; d_call: NA; clone_size: NA; cdr3_nt: TGTGCCAGCAGTTTAGGGGCGGGTTATTCAGATACGCAGTATTTT; cdr3_aa: CASSLGAGYSDTQYF
v_call: TRBV7-9; j_call: TRBJ2-5; d_call: NA; clone_size: NA; cdr3_nt: TGTGCCAGCAGCTCACAGGGTGCTTATCTCTTCGACTTAGAGACCCAGTACTTC; cdr3_aa: CASSSQGAYLFDLETQYF
v_call: TRBV2; j_call: TRBJ2-5; d_call: NA; clone_size: once; cdr3_nt: TGTGCCAGCAGTGAACCCTACAGGAGTGGGACCCAGTACTTC; cdr3_aa: CASSEPYRSGTQYF
v_call: TRBV5-6; j_call: TRBJ2-1; d_call: TRBD1; clone_size: NA; cdr3_nt: TGTGCCAGCAGCTGGGGGCACAGGGGTCGCAATGAGCAGTTCTTC; cdr3_aa: CASSWGHRGRNEQFF
v_call: TRBV4-3; j_call: TRBJ1-1; d_call: TRBD1; clone_size: NA; cdr3_nt: TGCGCCAGCAGCCAAGATATCGCAGGGGGCACTGAAGCTTTCTTT; cdr3_aa: CASSQDIAGGTEAFF
v_call: TRBV30; j_call: TRBJ1-1; d_call: NA; clone_size: NA; cdr3_nt: TGTGCCTGGACCTTCCTCGGGGGGGACACTGAAGCTTTCTTT; cdr3_aa: CAWTFLGGDTEAFF
v_call: TRBV6-6; j_call: TRBJ1-5; d_call: NA; clone_size: NA; cdr3_nt: TGTGCCAGCAGCCCAGACGTTAGCAATCAGCCCCAGCATTTT; cdr3_aa: CASSPDVSNQPQHF
v_call: TRBV12-5; j_call: TRBJ2-1; d_call: TRBD2; clone_size: NA; cdr3_nt: TGTGCTAGTGGTTTATCGGGACTAGCGGGAGGGCCGGGAAATGAGCAGTTCTTC; cdr3_aa: CASGLSGLAGGPGNEQFF
v_call: TRBV7-2; j_call: TRBJ2-5; d_call: NA; clone_size: once; cdr3_nt: TGTGCCAGCAGCTTAGTAAACAGTCAAGAGACCCAGTACTTC; cdr3_aa: CASSLVNSQETQYF
v_call: TRBV6-1; j_call: TRBJ1-1; d_call: NA; clone_size: NA; cdr3_nt: TGTGCCAGCATTAACAGCCACTCTTTTAACACTGAAGCTTTCTTT; cdr3_aa: CASINSHSFNTEAFF
v_call: TRBV7-9; j_call: TRBJ2-2; d_call: TRBD2; clone_size: NA; cdr3_nt: TGTGCCAGCAGCTTAGGCGGGGGGAACACCGGGGAGCTGTTTTTT; cdr3_aa: CASSLGGGNTGELFF
v_call: TRBV19; j_call: TRBJ2-1; d_call: TRBD1; clone_size: NA; cdr3_nt: TGTGCCAGTAGTTACCGGGACAGGCTCTTCTGGCTAAGTGAGCAGTTCTTC; cdr3_aa: CASSYRDRLFWLSEQFF
v_call: TRBV15; j_call: TRBJ2-3; d_call: TRBD2; clone_size: NA; cdr3_nt: TGTGCCACCAGCAGAGATCGACCGGGAGGGCCGACAGATACGCAGTATTTT; cdr3_aa: CATSRDRPGGPTDTQYF
v_call: TRBV5-6; j_call: TRBJ1-2; d_call: NA; clone_size: NA; cdr3_nt: TGTGCCAGCAGAAGGGGGGGCATTCGTACCTATGGCTACACCTTC; cdr3_aa: CASRRGGIRTYGYTF
v_call: TRBV27; j_call: TRBJ2-1; d_call: TRBD2; clone_size: NA; cdr3_nt: TGTGCCAGCAGTTTGTGGCTAGCGGGAGTCTCTGAGCAGTTCTTC; cdr3_aa: CASSLWLAGVSEQFF
v_call: TRBV11-2; j_call: TRBJ2-1; d_call: NA; clone_size: NA; cdr3_nt: TGTGCCAGCAGCTTAGGTCTAGTCTACAATGAGCAGTTCTTC; cdr3_aa: CASSLGLVYNEQFF
v_call: TRBV28; j_call: TRBJ2-7; d_call: NA; clone_size: NA; cdr3_nt: TGTGCCAGCAGCCCTAACTCCTACGAGCAGTACTTC; cdr3_aa: CASSPNSYEQYF
v_call: TRBV5-4; j_call: TRBJ2-3; d_call: NA; clone_size: NA; cdr3_nt: TGTGCCAGCAGAAATCTCCCCCGGTCGGCTACAGATACGCAGTATTTT; cdr3_aa: CASRNLPRSATDTQYF
v_call: TRBV7-2; j_call: TRBJ2-7; d_call: TRBD2; clone_size: NA; cdr3_nt: TGTGCCAGCAGCCCGAGAGGGACTAGCTACGAGCAGTACTTC; cdr3_aa: CASSPRGTSYEQYF
v_call: TRBV9; j_call: TRBJ2-7; d_call: NA; clone_size: once; cdr3_nt: TGTGCCAGCAGCTACACTCTGGACACCTCCTCCTACGAGCAGTACTTC; cdr3_aa: CASSYTLDTSSYEQYF
v_call: TRBV11-2; j_call: TRBJ2-7; d_call: TRBD1; clone_size: NA; cdr3_nt: TGTGCCAGCAGCCTTGGTAGGGGGCGCATCTACGAGCAGTACTTC; cdr3_aa: CASSLGRGRIYEQYF
v_call: TRBV7-9; j_call: TRBJ1-2; d_call: NA; clone_size: NA; cdr3_nt: TGTGCCAGCAGCCCAGTGGGACTCCGAAGGGACTATGGCTACACCTTC; cdr3_aa: CASSPVGLRRDYGYTF
v_call: TRBV7-9; j_call: TRBJ2-3; d_call: NA; clone_size: NA; cdr3_nt: TGTGCCAGCAGCTTAGCGGGGCTGAAACTTATAGATACGCAGTATTTT; cdr3_aa: CASSLAGLKLIDTQYF
v_call: TRBV9; j_call: TRBJ1-1; d_call: TRBD1; clone_size: NA; cdr3_nt: TGTGCCAGCAGCGGGGGGACAGGGGGTGCCACGGGCACTGAAGCTTTCTTT; cdr3_aa: CASSGGTGGATGTEAFF
v_call: TRBV9; j_call: TRBJ1-4; d_call: NA; clone_size: NA; cdr3_nt: TGTGCCAGCAGCCCCGGGTCTGGATACGCTAATGAAAAACTGTTTTTT; cdr3_aa: CASSPGSGYANEKLFF
v_call: TRBV7-9; j_call: TRBJ2-3; d_call: NA; clone_size: NA; cdr3_nt: TGTGCCAGCAGCACCCGGGACGGGAGCACAGATACGCAGTATTTT; cdr3_aa: CASSTRDGSTDTQYF